The sequence of this T cell receptor (beta chain) was determined in a study of cytomegalovirus exposure and HLA in healthy donors. Overall study results and limits: A missense DCLRE1C variant was associated with V- and J-gene trimming of TCR beta chains in a later analysis, and an independent cohort replicated the association.

With regard to this clone: Its cognate antigen is unknown.

The PCR employed 60 Vbeta primers together with 13 Jbeta primers. Method: immunoSEQ multiplex PCR; TCRdb's copy keeps in-frame clones and lacks some. In the table there are about 52,000 clones, roughly 50% of which are singletons. Germline loops: CDR1 MGHRA, CDR2 YSYEKL. With 0 bases removed from V and 0 bases from J, the gap between germline ends came to 12 bases. The CDR3 has 17 amino acids. V and J are TRBV4-1 and TRBJ1-3, with D possibly matching TRBD1 (5 bases). This receptor was identified in a human donor in good health. Specimen: PBMCs. The CDR3 bases are TGCGCCAGCAGCCAAGATAGTAGGGGACTCTCTGGAAACACCATATATTTT. This sequence encodes CASSQDSRGLSGNTIYF.